This T cell receptor (beta chain) was captured by sequencing in a study of blood T cell repertoires in COVID-19. Study background: COVID-19 samples from acute and convalescent phases originated in the United States, Italy and Spain.

The CDR3 consists of 15 residues. V dropped 5 bases and J dropped 5; count of bases not matched to a gene: 4. CDR1 SGHNT and CDR2 YENEEA come from the germline V gene. This clone appeared a few times. Sequencing was performed with immunoSEQ multiplex PCR; in TCRdb, only in-frame clones are kept and a portion is missing. The data contain 100,000 to 110,000 clones, over 65% of them singletons. The clonotype was recovered from a human donor in a cohort sampled during active COVID-19. Input material: peripheral blood. The chain is built from TRBV11-3 and TRBJ1-6; 9 bases line up with TRBD1. In nucleotides, the CDR3 is TGTGCCAGCAGCCTGGGACAGGGTGATAATTCACCCCTCCACTTT. Amino acid sequence: CASSLGQGDNSPLHF. The full variable domain, with the rest looked up from reference TRBV11-3 and TRBJ1-6, is EAGVVQSPRYKIIEKKQPVAFWCNPISGHNTLYWYLQNLGQGPELLIRYENEEAVDDSQLPKDRFSAERLKGVDSTLKIQPAELGDSAVYLCASSLGQGDNSPLHFGNGTRLTVT.